This T cell receptor beta chain was sequenced for a study of post-analysis software for immune sequencing data. Sequencing libraries made from TCR beta cDNA carried unique molecular identifiers. TCRdb redid the calling of the PCR reads with MiXCR, one entry per CDR3 protein. The sample holds about 680,000 distinct CDR3 sequences; 59% are singletons and the top ten take 11%. The source of this sequence is a girl aged 2-15 years with multiple sclerosis. The sample comprised blood.

In DNA, the CDR3 is TGTGCCAGCTCACCGCAGGGTTCTAGCAATCAGCCCCAGCATTTT. Amino acid sequence: CASSPQGSSNQPQHF. This chain links TRBV18 with TRBJ1-5; D perhaps matches TRBD1 (5 bases). The V and J ends lost 3 bases and 0 bases respectively, with 9 bases between them. CDR1 and CDR2 (germline): KGHSH, LQKENI. The CDR3 is 15 residues long. Full variable domain (rest looked up from reference TRBV18 and TRBJ1-5): NAGVMQNPRHLVRRRGQEARLRCSPMKGHSHVYWYRQLPEEGLKFMVYLQKENIIDESGMPKERFSAEFPKEGPSILRIQQVVRGDSAAYFCASSPQGSSNQPQHFGDGTRLSIL.